These 27 T cell receptor beta chains originate from one sample sequenced in a study of blood T cell repertoires in COVID-19. The protocol was immunoSEQ multiplex PCR, while the TCRdb copy is restricted to in-frame clones and leaves out a portion. The sample holds fewer than 300,000 clones, 83% seen once. The sequenced material came from peripheral blood. Receptors were obtained from a woman aged 45 to 65 who had recovered from COVID-19.

The rearrangement links TRBV19 to TRBJ1-2; D perhaps matches TRBD1 (5 bases). There are 15 residues in the CDR3. Germline V lookup: CDR1 LNHDA, CDR2 SQIVND (reference sequence). V was cut by 4 bases and J by 1 base, with 13 bases left in between. The CDR3 bases are TGTGCCAGTAGTACCCAACAGGTCGGTAACTATGGCTACACCTTC. Translation gives CASSTQQVGNYGYTF. Full variable domain (remainder filled in from reference TRBV19 and TRBJ1-2): DGGITQSPKYLFRKEGQNVTLSCEQNLNHDAMYWYRQDPGQGLRLIYYSQIVNDFQKGDIAEGYSVSREKKESFPLTVTSAQKNPTAFYLCASSTQQVGNYGYTFGSGTRLTVV.

This chain joins TRBV28 and TRBJ1-6, with D hard to call. CDR1 and CDR2 from the germline V gene are MDHEN and SYDVKM. This CDR3 is 14 amino acids long. V lost 3 bases and J lost 7, with 10 bases in between. CDR3 in DNA: TGTGCCAGCAGTTTCAACACGAACAATTCACCCCTCCACTTT. Encoded protein: CASSFNTNNSPLHF.

The chain links TRBV28 to TRBJ1-2; 8 bases are a match to TRBD1. V was pared by 7 bases and J by 4 bases, with 8 bases of the junction left unmatched. Germline CDR1 and CDR2: MDHEN and SYDVKM. This CDR3 has 14 amino acids. The CDR3 DNA follows: TGTGCCAGCACCGCAGGACAGGGTAGCTATGGCTACACCTTC. This encodes CASTAGQGSYGYTF.

This clone was detected only once. The V and J genes are TRBV7-3 and TRBJ1-1; a weak D match, TRBD1 (6 bases). The germline V gene encodes CDR1 SGHTA and CDR2 FQGTGA. Trimming stripped 3 bases from V and 4 bases from J, with 18 bases between. This CDR3 has 16 amino acids. The CDR3 region has the DNA TGTGCCAGCAGCTTTGGGTTGCGGGGGGCGGTCACTGAAGCTTTCTTT. Protein product: CASSFGLRGAVTEAFF.

The rearrangement joins TRBV7-2 to TRBJ1-1, with D possibly TRBD1 on 5 matching bases. The V end was cut by 2 bases, the J end by 6 bases, with 7 bases between. The CDR3 contains 12 residues. Germline CDR1 is SGHTA and CDR2 is FQGNSA. This CDR3 is CASSLRQPEAFF. CDR3 in DNA: TGTGCCAGCAGCTTAAGACAGCCTGAAGCTTTCTTT. Full variable domain (missing parts from reference TRBV7-2 and TRBJ1-1): GAGVSQSPSNKVTEKGKDVELRCDPISGHTALYWYRQSLGQGLEFLIYFQGNSAPDKSGLPSDRFSAERTGGSVSTLTIQRTQQEDSAVYLCASSLRQPEAFFGQGTRLTVV.

The V and J genes are TRBV3-1 (or the pseudogene TRBV3-2) and TRBJ2-3; D is unresolved. The V end was cut by 4 bases, the J end by 3 bases, with 8 bases between. The CDR3 consists of 13 residues. Looked up from germline, CDR1 is LGHDT and CDR2 is YNNKEL (reference sequence). The CDR3 spells CASSPPGTDTQYF. The CDR3 coding sequence is TGTGCCAGCAGCCCGCCGGGTACAGATACGCAGTATTTT.

The J gene is TRBJ1-5, the V gene TRBV2, with D possibly being TRBD1 (6 bases). The ends were cut back, 5 bases at V and 6 bases at J, with 11 bases in the middle. CDR3 size: 13 residues. Germline assignment: CDR1 SNHLY and CDR2 FYNNEI. CDR3 nucleotides: TGTGCCAGCAGTACAGGGCTGGGTCAGCCCCAGCATTTT. This sequence encodes CASSTGLGQPQHF.

CDR3 region: CATSRGGLAGKAYNEQFF. The CDR3 nucleotides read TGTGCCACCAGCAGAGGGGGACTAGCGGGTAAAGCCTACAATGAGCAGTTCTTC. The chain couples TRBV15 to TRBJ2-1; 12 positions agree with TRBD2. The CDR3 is made up of 18 amino acids. The germline V gene encodes CDR1 LNHNV and CDR2 YYDKDF (reference sequence). V dropped 1 base and J dropped 2; count of bases not matched to a gene: 6.

The rearrangement links TRBV11-3 to TRBJ2-2; D is ambiguous. The germline CDR1 and CDR2 sequences are SGHNT and YENEEA. Trimming pared 6 bases from V and 6 bases from J, leaving 8 bases between. The CDR3 is made up of 12 amino acids. This chain's CDR3 is CASSQMAGELFF. The DNA of the CDR3 is TGTGCCAGCAGTCAGATGGCCGGGGAGCTGTTTTTT.

This clone appeared a few times. V usage is TRBV28 and J usage is TRBJ2-7, with unresolved D. The CDR3 is 13 amino acids. Germline loops: CDR1 MDHEN, CDR2 SYDVKM. V dropped 5 bases and J dropped 6 bases, with 14 bases sitting between them. The chain's CDR3 is CASSVPATTEQYF. CDR3 nucleotides: TGTGCCAGCAGTGTCCCCGCGACAACCGAGCAGTACTTC.

The table lists this clone with many counts. The rearrangement links TRBV4-3 to TRBJ1-2, with TRBD1 as a possible D gene (5 bases). The CDR3 runs 17 residues. V was trimmed by 0 bases and J by 0 bases, leaving 14 bases between them. Germline V CDR1 and CDR2: LGHNA, YSLEER. CDR3 DNA sequence: TGCGCCAGCAGCCAAGATTGGGGCGCCTTTACTAACTATGGCTACACCTTC. It yields the protein CASSQDWGAFTNYGYTF.

The J gene is TRBJ1-2, the V gene TRBV29-1; 10 bases match TRBD1. The CDR3 is 16 residues long. Trimming cost V 3 bases and J 8 bases; bases outside gene matches: 15. Germline CDR1 is SQVTM and CDR2 is ANQGSEA. In DNA form, the CDR3 reads TGCAGCGTTGACCTCGCAGAAGGTGGGACAGGGGTCGGCTACACCTTC. It encodes CSVDLAEGGTGVGYTF. Full variable domain (rest looked up from reference TRBV29-1 and TRBJ1-2): SAVISQKPSRDICQRGTSLTIQCQVDSQVTMMFWYRQQPGQSLTLIATANQGSEATYESGFVIDKFPISRPNLTFSTLTVSNMSPEDSSIYLCSVDLAEGGTGVGYTFGSGTRLTVV.

The genes are TRBV28 and TRBJ2-1; 8 positions match TRBD1. V dropped 5 bases and J dropped 8; count of bases not matched to a gene: 8. CDR3 length: 14 residues. Germline CDR1 reads MDHEN; CDR2 reads SYDVKM. The chain's CDR3 is CASSSQGASYEQFF. CDR3 nucleotide sequence: TGTGCCAGCAGTAGTCAGGGGGCGAGCTATGAGCAGTTCTTC.

The chain joins TRBV5-6 to TRBJ1-2; 11 bases are a match to TRBD1. Germline trimming cut 4 bases from V and 8 bases from J; bases unmatched to any gene: 4. The V gene's germline CDR1 is SGHDT and CDR2 YYEEEE. There are 13 residues in the CDR3. Here the CDR3 DNA reads TGTGCCAGCAGCCGGGACAGGGGGATGGGCTACACCTTC. Amino acids: CASSRDRGMGYTF.

Ten or more counts support this clone. Additional DNA sequences in this sample encode the identical CDR3. The CDR3 DNA is TGTGCCAGCAGCTTGGGGGCAGGGCAAGAGACCCAGTACTTC. This encodes CASSLGAGQETQYF. The V call is TRBV11-2, the J call TRBJ2-5; D might be TRBD1 (6 bases). Germline V gives CDR1 SGHAT, CDR2 FQNNGV. The V end was cut by 3 bases, the J end by 2 bases, with 10 bases between. This CDR3 spans 14 amino acids.

There are a few counts of this clone. The genes are TRBV28 and TRBJ1-2, with D possibly matching TRBD1 (5 bases). Per the germline V gene, CDR1 is MDHEN and CDR2 is SYDVKM. V was pared by 4 bases and J by 8 bases, with 26 bases between. The CDR3 has 17 residues. DNA of the CDR3: TGTGCCAGCAGTTCCATGGGGGGAGTGAGACCTATGGGAGGCTACACCTTC. Protein sequence: CASSSMGGVRPMGGYTF.

The chain links TRBV28 to TRBJ2-7; maybe TRBD1 (6 bases). The V gene's germline CDR1 is MDHEN and CDR2 SYDVKM. The CDR3 loop spans 12 amino acids. Trimming pared 5 bases from V and 4 bases from J, leaving 9 bases between. The CDR3 protein is CASSQGTYEQYF. CDR3 nucleotide sequence: TGTGCCAGCAGTCAAGGGACATACGAGCAGTACTTC.

This chain connects TRBV6-5 to TRBJ2-7; 9 nucleotides align to TRBD1. The CDR3 length is 14 residues. The germline CDR1 and CDR2 sequences are MNHEY and SVGAGI. Unmatched junction bases numbered 9, after V lost 7 bases and J lost 5 bases. CDR3 sequence reads: CASTRGQGRNEQYF. CDR3 sequence (DNA): TGTGCCAGCACAAGGGGACAGGGAAGGAACGAGCAGTACTTC.

This chain links TRBV19 with TRBJ2-2, with TRBD1 matching over 10 bases. J gave up 7 bases and V 5 bases, and 4 bases lay outside the gene matches. There are 14 residues in the CDR3. Germline assignment: CDR1 LNHDA and CDR2 SQIVND (reference sequence). The CDR3 DNA sequence: TGTGCCAGTAGTCGGGACAGGGGAAGCGGGGAGCTGTTTTTT. This translates into CASSRDRGSGELFF.

The genes are TRBV18 and TRBJ2-5; TRBD1 matches at 8 bases. V was clipped by 0 bases and J by 4 bases; unmatched bases: 7. This CDR3 comprises 16 residues. From germline, CDR1 is KGHSH and CDR2 LQKENI. The CDR3, as DNA: TGTGCCAGCTCACCACCTCGACAGGGGCTAAGAGAGACCCAGTACTTC. Amino acid sequence: CASSPPRQGLRETQYF.

This chain uses TRBV3-1 (or the pseudogene TRBV3-2) with TRBJ2-3; D not certain. Germline CDR1 LGHDT, CDR2 YNNKEL (reference sequence). V lost 4 bases and J 1 base, leaving 9 bases between the germline ends. This CDR3 is 14 amino acids long. The CDR3 reads CASSPIEGTDTQYF. CDR3 DNA: TGTGCCAGCAGCCCTATCGAGGGCACAGATACGCAGTATTTT.

J is TRBJ2-5 and V is TRBV6-6, with D perhaps matching TRBD2 (6 bases). Germline assignment: CDR1 MNHNY and CDR2 SVGAGI (reference sequence). Trimming left V 4 bases short and J 5 bases short, with 17 bases between. The CDR3 has 15 residues. CDR3 DNA sequence: TGTGCCAGCAGTTCCCCAGGAGGTGGGGGGGAGACCCAGTACTTC. It specifies CASSSPGGGGETQYF.

Note on this clone: This same CDR3 is encoded by further DNA sequences in the sample. The chain combines TRBV28 with TRBJ1-1, with D possibly matching TRBD1 (5 bases). From germline, CDR1 is MDHEN and CDR2 SYDVKM. The CDR3 is 14 residues long. V lost 8 bases, J lost 4 bases, and 17 bases lay in between. CDR3 coding DNA: TGTGCCAGCTCCCCGGGGGGTGTGGGCACTGAAGCTTTCTTT. It yields the protein CASSPGGVGTEAFF.

V is TRBV14 and J is TRBJ1-2, with a weak D call TRBD1 (6 bases). Per the germline V gene, CDR1 is SGHDN and CDR2 is FVKESK. The V end was cut by 1 base, the J end by 5 bases, with 17 bases between. The length of the CDR3 is 16 residues. This CDR3 reads CASSQVSRGHSYGYTF. CDR3 DNA sequence: TGTGCCAGCAGCCAAGTCAGTAGGGGACATTCTTATGGCTACACCTTC.

The gene calls are TRBV4-2 and TRBJ1-1; D is uncertain. V shed 4 bases and J shed 1 base, with 10 bases lying between them. Germline-derived CDR1 and CDR2 are LGHNA and YNFKEQ. The CDR3 runs to 14 residues. This CDR3 reads CASSPWTGNTEAFF. The CDR3 DNA follows: TGTGCCAGCAGCCCGTGGACTGGGAACACTGAAGCTTTCTTT.

This rearrangement joins TRBV5-4 to TRBJ2-5; D perhaps matches TRBD2 (5 bases). The CDR3 length is 11 residues. From germline, CDR1 is SGHNT and CDR2 YYREEE (reference sequence). V lost 3 bases to trimming and J lost 5 bases, with 5 bases between them. The CDR3 region is CASSSGETQYF. In DNA form, the CDR3 reads TGTGCCAGCAGCTCGGGGGAGACCCAGTACTTC.

This sequence joins TRBV5-1 and TRBJ1-3; 10 bases are shared with TRBD1. Germline CDR1 SGHRS, CDR2 YFSETQ. This CDR3 spans 16 amino acids. V lost 4 bases and J lost 2; bases outside the gene matches: 6. The CDR3 region is CASSTQGQGAGNTIYF. The CDR3 region has the DNA TGCGCCAGCAGCACACAAGGACAGGGGGCTGGAAACACCATATATTTT.